A selection of T cell receptor beta chains follows, all from one sample in a study of CD4 T cells in relation to SARS-CoV-2 and coronaviruses. Their specific antigens are unknown. Only in-frame clones appear in the TCRdb table, and some are missing; sequencing was by immunoSEQ multiplex PCR. The table lists more than 20,000 clones, more than 60% of them singletons, with roughly 20% in the top ten. The sample comprised CD4+ T cells from PBMCs, cultured in vitro. The receptors come from a human donor in good health. Each CDR3 is given with its conserved first and last residue. Fields, in order: D gene, clone size, V gene, J gene, CDR3 DNA, CDR3 protein. A D gene is named only where the DNA matches it firmly. Size is omitted from some rows. Given values are once, few, many or a class for expanded clones.

-	-	TRBV19	TRBJ2-7	TGTGCCAGTAGCCGAAGAGGTAGCGAGTACGAGCAGTACTTC	CASSRRGSEYEQYF
-	once	TRBV27	TRBJ1-1	TGTGCCAGCAGACGCACGGGGGGACTTACTTTCTTT	CASRRTGGLTFF
TRBD2	-	TRBV5-1	TRBJ2-7	TGCGCCAGCAGCTTGGTAGCGGGGGGGGATTACGAGCAGTACTTC	CASSLVAGGDYEQYF
-	-	TRBV19	TRBJ2-7	TGTGCCAGTAGTATTTCCAGGGGGGTCCACGAGCAGTACTTC	CASSISRGVHEQYF
-	-	TRBV4-1	TRBJ1-4	TGCGCCAGCAGCCAAGAATTGGCCACTAATGAAAAACTGTTTTTT	CASSQELATNEKLFF
TRBD2	-	TRBV7-2	TRBJ2-3	TGTGCCAGCAGCTTAGGGGCTAGCGGGGACCTAAGCACAGATACGCAGTATTTT	CASSLGASGDLSTDTQYF
-	-	TRBV3-1/TRBV3-2	TRBJ2-7	TGTGCCAGCAGTTATACCGGGAGTGCCTACGAGCAGTACTTC	CASSYTGSAYEQYF
-	-	TRBV6-4	TRBJ1-4	TGTGCCAGCAGCGAAAAACTGTTTTTT	CASSEKLFF
-	-	TRBV20-1	TRBJ2-3	TGCAGTGCTGCCCTCTCAGATACGCAGTATTTT	CSAALSDTQYF
TRBD1	-	TRBV6-4	TRBJ1-1	TGTGCCAGCAGTCCCCAGGGGGGGCGAGCTGAAGCTTTCTTT	CASSPQGGRAEAFF
-	-	TRBV12-3/TRBV12-4	TRBJ1-5	TGTGCCAGCAGTTTAGGGAAGCAGCCCCAGCATTTT	CASSLGKQPQHF
-	-	TRBV19	TRBJ2-1	TGTGCCAGTAGCCAGGTCCCGGGGGACATAAATGAGCAGTTCTTC	CASSQVPGDINEQFF
-	-	TRBV18	TRBJ2-7	TGTGCCAGCTCCCCACCCGGGACGGTGGGGGAGCAGTACTTC	CASSPPGTVGEQYF
-	-	TRBV10-3	TRBJ2-7	TGTGCCATCAGTGAGACTGCGGCGGTTAGCTCCTACGAGCAGTACTTC	CAISETAAVSSYEQYF
-	few	TRBV5-4	TRBJ2-1	TGTGCCAGCAGCCCAAGACCCGCGGATGAGCAGTTCTTC	CASSPRPADEQFF
-	-	TRBV14	TRBJ1-1	TGTGCCAGCAGTCGTTGGACGGGGGGTGAAGCTTTCTTT	CASSRWTGGEAFF
-	-	TRBV18	TRBJ1-2	TGTGCCAGCTCACTTAACCCCACGGAGGGGCCGCTTTCCAGCTACACCTTC	CASSLNPTEGPLSSYTF
TRBD2	-	TRBV18	TRBJ2-3	TGTGCCAGCTCACCTACGGAGACCAGCGGGAGGGATACGCAGTATTTT	CASSPTETSGRDTQYF
-	once	TRBV4-2	TRBJ2-7	TGTGCCAGCAGCCAAGAGCGAAGACAGCTACCTGCGGACGAGCAGTACTTC	CASSQERRQLPADEQYF
-	-	TRBV4-3	TRBJ1-4	TGCGCCAGCAGCCAAGAAACTAATGAAAAACTGTTTTTT	CASSQETNEKLFF
-	-	TRBV6-5	TRBJ1-2	TGTGCCAGCAGTTCGGTTAGGGGTAACTATGGCTACACCTTC	CASSSVRGNYGYTF
TRBD1	-	TRBV25-1	TRBJ2-3	TGTGCCAGCAGTGAGTGGACAGGGCCTACGCAGTATTTT	CASSEWTGPTQYF
-	-	TRBV10-3	TRBJ2-7	TGTGCCATCAGTGGAGGGGGATACGAGCAGTACTTC	CAISGGGYEQYF
-	-	TRBV5-4	TRBJ1-2	TGTGCCAGCAGCTTGGCCGGAGGGAACTATGGCTACACCTTC	CASSLAGGNYGYTF
-	-	TRBV27	TRBJ1-5	TGTGCCAGCAGTTTCTCAGGGATTAATGGCAATCAGCCCCAGCATTTT	CASSFSGINGNQPQHF
TRBD1	-	TRBV12-5	TRBJ1-5	TGTGCTAGTGGTTTGGAGGACAGGCAGCCCCAGCATTTT	CASGLEDRQPQHF
-	-	TRBV7-9	TRBJ2-1	TGTGCCAGCAGCTTAGTCCTAAGGGGGAATGAGCAGTTCTTC	CASSLVLRGNEQFF
-	-	TRBV7-2	TRBJ1-4	TGTGCCAGCAGCGCCAGAACTGTTCGGGGTGAAAAACTGTTTTTT	CASSARTVRGEKLFF
-	-	TRBV7-2	TRBJ1-5	TGTGCCAGCAGCTTAGATTGGGGTAACAATCAGCCCCAGCATTTT	CASSLDWGNNQPQHF
-	few	TRBV2	TRBJ1-3	TGTGCCAGCAATCGGGCGGGTTCCTCTGGAAACACCATATATTTT	CASNRAGSSGNTIYF
-	-	TRBV11-3	TRBJ2-1	TGTGCCAGCAGCTTAGGGGGGGTCTCCTACAATGAGCAGTTCTTC	CASSLGGVSYNEQFF
TRBD1	-	TRBV19	TRBJ1-5	TGTGCCAGTAGCCTTAACAGGGGGCAGGGCAATCAGCCCCAGCATTTT	CASSLNRGQGNQPQHF
-	-	TRBV2	TRBJ1-1	TGTGCCAGCAGTGGACAGATAAACACTGAAGCTTTCTTT	CASSGQINTEAFF
-	-	TRBV19	TRBJ2-3	TGTGCCAGTAGTAACCCCGGGACCCGGAGCACAGATACGCAGTATTTT	CASSNPGTRSTDTQYF
-	-	TRBV7-9	TRBJ2-7	TGTGCCAGCAGCTTAGCTCTAGGGGCACTCGAGCAGTACTTC	CASSLALGALEQYF
-	few	TRBV3-1/TRBV3-2	TRBJ1-2	TGTGCCAGCAGTCCAAGAGTAGGGGATAGAGGCTACACCTTC	CASSPRVGDRGYTF
-	-	TRBV6-5	TRBJ2-5	TGTGCCAGCCAAGGGAACCAAGAGACCCAGTACTTC	CASQGNQETQYF
-	-	TRBV30	TRBJ1-3	TGTGCCTGGAGCCGGAGGGGTGCTACAAGAAACACCATATATTTT	CAWSRRGATRNTIYF
-	-	TRBV5-6	TRBJ1-3	TGTGCCAGCAGCTGGGGGAGGGGAAACACCATATATTTT	CASSWGRGNTIYF